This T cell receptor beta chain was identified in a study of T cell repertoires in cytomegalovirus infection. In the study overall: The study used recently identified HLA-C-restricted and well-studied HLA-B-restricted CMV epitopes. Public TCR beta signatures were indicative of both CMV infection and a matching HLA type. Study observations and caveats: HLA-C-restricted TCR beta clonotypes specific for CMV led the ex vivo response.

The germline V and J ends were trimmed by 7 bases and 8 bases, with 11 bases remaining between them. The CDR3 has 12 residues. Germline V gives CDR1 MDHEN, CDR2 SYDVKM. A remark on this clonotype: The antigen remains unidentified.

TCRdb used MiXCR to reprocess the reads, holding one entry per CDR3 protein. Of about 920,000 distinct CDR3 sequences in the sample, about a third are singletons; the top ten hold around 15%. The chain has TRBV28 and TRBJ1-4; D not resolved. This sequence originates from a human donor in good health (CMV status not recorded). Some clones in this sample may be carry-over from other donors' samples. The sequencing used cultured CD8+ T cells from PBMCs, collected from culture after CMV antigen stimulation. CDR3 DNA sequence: TGTGCCAGCACCCTGGCAGGAGAAAAACTGTTTTTT. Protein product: CASTLAGEKLFF.